These 19 T cell receptor beta chains were all obtained from the same sample, sequenced in a study of type 1 regulatory T cells. MiXCR, applied by TCRdb to the reads, yields one record per CDR3 protein. The sample has 20,000 to 25,000 distinct CDR3 sequences; about half are singletons. No antigen is known for these receptors. The sample consisted of cultured T cells, either the whole culture or a sorted T cell fraction (not recorded which). The receptors originated from a human donor in good health.

This clonotype has a count of ten or more. The CDR3 protein is CASKPAGLDTQYF. The CDR3 coding sequence is TGTGCCAGCAAACCTGCGGGGTTGGATACGCAGTATTTT. The chain joins TRBV5-4 to TRBJ2-3, with TRBD2 as a possible D gene (6 bases). The germline CDR1 and CDR2 sequences are SGHNT and YYREEE (reference sequence). This CDR3 has 13 residues. V was shortened by 6 bases and J by 6 bases, with 14 bases between the two germline ends. The full variable domain, completed using reference TRBV5-4 and TRBJ2-3, is ETGVTQSPTHLIKTRGQQVTLRCSSQSGHNTVSWYQQALGQGPQFIFQYYREEENGRGNFPPRFSGLQFPNYSSELNVNALELDDSALYLCASKPAGLDTQYFGPGTRLTVL.

Worth noting for this clonotype: This could be a read error, since a much larger clone is one nucleotide away. A read error is likely, as this CDR3 ends without the conserved phenylalanine or tryptophan. The CDR3 is CASSPLATDTQYL. CDR3 bases: TGTGCCAGCTCACCACTGGCTACAGATACGCAGTATCTT. V is TRBV18 and J is TRBJ2-3; no definite D call. V was shortened by 1 base and J by 3 bases, with 5 bases between the two germline ends. The length of the CDR3 is 13 residues. Germline assignment: CDR1 KGHSH and CDR2 LQKENI.

Only a few counts were recorded for this clonotype. V is TRBV12-3 or TRBV12-4 and J is TRBJ2-1; TRBD2 matches at 8 bases. V lost 2 bases and J lost 12; bases outside the gene matches: 12. The CDR3 is 15 residues long. The CDR3 here is CASSLRVAGMGGQFF. CDR3 DNA: TGTGCCAGCAGTTTAAGGGTAGCGGGGATGGGCGGGCAGTTCTTC.

This clonotype was seen more than once but under ten times. The chain links TRBV4-3 to TRBJ2-7; TRBD1 aligns across 9 bases. The V gene's germline CDR1 is LGHNA and CDR2 YSLEER. This CDR3 is 14 amino acids long. Unmatched junction bases numbered 2, after V lost 3 bases and J lost 2 bases. Here the CDR3 reads CASSHRQGAYEQYF. The DNA of the CDR3 is TGCGCCAGCAGCCATAGACAGGGGGCCTACGAGCAGTACTTC.

V and J are TRBV18 and TRBJ2-3, with 7 nucleotides matching TRBD1. The CDR3 is 14 residues long. Germline CDR1 is KGHSH and CDR2 is LQKENI. Unmatched junction bases numbered 4, after V lost 3 bases and J lost 4 bases. This CDR3 reads CASSPVGGADTQYF. In nucleotides, the CDR3 is TGTGCCAGCTCACCGGTAGGGGGCGCAGATACGCAGTATTTT. Full variable domain (missing parts from reference TRBV18 and TRBJ2-3): NAGVMQNPRHLVRRRGQEARLRCSPMKGHSHVYWYRQLPEEGLKFMVYLQKENIIDESGMPKERFSAEFPKEGPSILRIQQVVRGDSAAYFCASSPVGGADTQYFGPGTRLTVL.

The chain uses TRBV10-2 and TRBJ2-1; 8 nucleotides agree with TRBD1. This CDR3 is 12 amino acids long. CDR1 is WSHSY, CDR2 SAAADI, per germline. V lost 11 bases, J lost 7 bases, and 7 bases stayed unmatched. The CDR3 here is CAGSRGPNEQFF. Written as DNA, the CDR3 is TGCGCCGGAAGCAGGGGGCCTAATGAGCAGTTCTTC.

The chain combines TRBV7-2 with TRBJ2-7, with 8 bases lining up with TRBD2. V lost 2 bases to trimming and J lost 4 bases; unmatched junction nucleotides: 7. From germline, CDR1 is SGHTA and CDR2 FQGNSA. CDR3 length: 15 residues. The CDR3 DNA reads as TGTGCCAGCAGCTTATCGTCTGCTAGCGGGTACGAGCAGTACTTC. Translation: CASSLSSASGYEQYF.

Concerning this clonotype: It may be a read error: a sequence one base away is much more abundant. The CDR3 end shows no conserved phenylalanine or tryptophan, and so a read error is likely. This rearrangement joins TRBV25-1 to TRBJ2-5; 9 bases agree with TRBD1. Losses at the gene ends were 0 bases for V and 5 bases for J; bases not matched to a gene: 4. Germline V lookup: CDR1 MGHDK, CDR2 SYGVNS. The CDR3 is 15 amino acids. This CDR3 reads CASSEYIGQGETQYL. The DNA for the CDR3 is TGTGCCAGCAGTGAATATATAGGACAGGGGGAGACCCAGTACCTC.

This clonotype is termed large. This sequence joins TRBV7-9 and TRBJ2-2; no reliable D call. The CDR3 sequence is 17 residues long. Germline CDR1 is SEHNR and CDR2 is FQNEAQ (reference sequence). Trimming cost V 1 base and J 4 bases, with 16 bases left between them. The CDR3 loop reads CASSLVSLRIGTGELFF. CDR3 in DNA: TGTGCCAGCAGCTTAGTTAGCCTACGGATTGGCACCGGGGAGCTGTTTTTT.

This chain joins TRBV29-1 and TRBJ2-1; possible D gene TRBD2, 5 bases. Germline V lookup: CDR1 SQVTM, CDR2 ANQGSEA. Trimming stripped 5 bases from V and 8 bases from J, with 13 bases between. The length of the CDR3 is 12 residues. CDR3 loop: CSVRVQDYEQFF. In DNA form, the CDR3 reads TGCAGCGTTCGAGTCCAGGACTATGAGCAGTTCTTC.

This clonotype was counted a few times. The CDR3 loop is CASSVTRDSYGYTF. In nucleotides, the CDR3 is TGTGCCAGCAGCGTCACTCGGGACAGCTATGGCTACACCTTC. The V gene is TRBV7-2, the J gene TRBJ1-2; 7 nucleotides align to TRBD1. Germline V lookup: CDR1 SGHTA, CDR2 FQGNSA. This CDR3 has 14 amino acids. With 5 bases clipped from V and 4 bases from J, the junction kept 7 bases outside the gene matches.

The genes are TRBV20-1 and TRBJ2-7; TRBD1 aligns across 10 bases. Germline lookup yields CDR1 DFQATT and CDR2 SNEGSKA (reference sequence). After removal of 6 bases from V and 6 bases from J, the junction contained 14 bases not matched to a gene. CDR3 length: 15 residues. The CDR3 reads CSALDPGQGRSEQYF. The CDR3 coding sequence is TGCAGTGCCCTCGATCCGGGACAGGGGCGGTCCGAGCAGTACTTC.

The rearrangement uses TRBV20-1 and TRBJ2-3; 11 nucleotides line up with TRBD2. The junction had 10 bases not matched to a gene; V was cut back by 3 bases and J by 5 bases. This CDR3 spans 16 amino acids. Per the germline V gene, CDR1 is DFQATT and CDR2 is SNEGSKA (reference sequence). CDR3 DNA sequence: TGCAGTGCTAGGGATCGTAGCGGGGGGGCCTTAGATACGCAGTATTTT. Its protein is CSARDRSGGALDTQYF.

The chain links TRBV7-2 to TRBJ2-5; 7 bases agree with TRBD1. Trimming at V came to 4 bases and at J to 4 bases, leaving 9 bases not matched to a gene. This CDR3 is built from 15 residues. Germline V gene data show CDR1 as SGHTA and CDR2 as FQGNSA. The CDR3 is CASSWVRGRGETQYF. CDR3 DNA sequence: TGTGCCAGCAGCTGGGTAAGGGGGCGCGGAGAGACCCAGTACTTC.

The V call is TRBV2, the J call TRBJ2-2; a weak D match, TRBD2 (6 bases). This CDR3 is built from 14 residues. With 7 bases removed from V and 5 bases from J, the gap between germline ends came to 14 bases. Germline CDR1 and CDR2: SNHLY and FYNNEI. CDR3 nucleotide sequence: TGTGCCAGCAAGGATCGTCGGGGGACCGGGGAGCTGTTTTTT. Residues: CASKDRRGTGELFF.

This clonotype showed up just a few times. The chain has TRBV27 and TRBJ2-7; D is unclear. The germline V gene has CDR1 MNHEY and CDR2 SMNVEV (reference sequence). This CDR3 spans 15 amino acids. V lost 6 bases and J lost 0, with 15 bases in between. This chain's CDR3 is CASRGSGLSSYEQYF. The CDR3 bases are TGTGCCAGCAGGGGATCGGGCTTGAGCTCCTACGAGCAGTACTTC.

In this sample, this clonotype turned up many times. The chain links TRBV7-9 to TRBJ1-4; 7 bases fit TRBD1. Per germline, CDR1 SEHNR and CDR2 FQNEAQ (reference sequence). Trimming removed 5 bases from V and 2 bases from J; junction bases left unmatched: 5. The CDR3 length is 15 residues. This chain's CDR3 is CASSVVGQTNEKLFF. In DNA, the CDR3 is TGTGCCAGCAGCGTGGTGGGACAGACTAATGAAAAACTGTTTTTT.

This clonotype was seen a few times. The chain couples TRBV5-6 to TRBJ2-2, with TRBD2 matching 8 bases. V was pared by 4 bases and J by 1 base, with 12 bases of the junction left unmatched. Germline CDR1 SGHDT, CDR2 YYEEEE. The length of the CDR3 is 18 residues. The CDR3, as DNA: TGTGCCAGCAGCAATAGGGGGTCAGCGGGGGTGAACACCGGGGAGCTGTTTTTT. It is translated as CASSNRGSAGVNTGELFF.

The chain carries TRBV6-1 and TRBJ1-1; D may be TRBD1 (5 bases). The V end lost 1 base, the J end lost 5 bases, and 14 bases lay between the germline ends. The CDR3 runs to 15 residues. Germline V gives CDR1 MNHNS, CDR2 SASEGT. In nucleotides, the CDR3 is TGTGCCAGCAGTGAAGGGGGGACCGGGGGGACTGAAGCTTTCTTT. Translation: CASSEGGTGGTEAFF.